These 5 T cell receptor beta chains were all obtained from the same sample, sequenced in a study of Ad26.COV2.S vaccination and SARS-CoV-2 variants. Measured with immunoSEQ multiplex PCR; TCRdb has only the in-frame clones, and not every one. The table includes a few hundred thousand clones, 83% detected once. Treatment specified: about 20 received Ad26.COV2.S at low or high dose, single or two shots; about 5 received placebo; per-sample allocation not given. Sampling was done on day 63 after the first vaccine or placebo injection. Material: peripheral blood, obtained in a trial of Ad26.COV2.S vaccine versus placebo. The source is a person between 18 and 59 years old who received the Ad26.COV2.S COVID-19 vaccine or a placebo.

This clone was seen more than once but under ten times. This rearrangement joins TRBV6-5 to TRBJ1-5, with TRBD1 as a possible D gene (5 bases). Trimming cost V 6 bases and J 4 bases, with 16 bases left between them. CDR1 is MNHEY, CDR2 SVGAGI, per germline. The CDR3 totals 15 residues. DNA for the CDR3: TGTGCCAGCAGCCTCGGGACCGGCACGAATCAGCCCCAGCATTTT. Protein product: CASSLGTGTNQPQHF.

This clone was counted only a few times. The rearrangement joins TRBV19 to TRBJ1-5; the D gene is possibly TRBD1 (5 bases). Germline V gene sequence: CDR1 LNHDA, CDR2 SQIVND (reference sequence). The V end lost 0 bases, the J end lost 6 bases, and 12 bases lay between the germline ends. This CDR3 is 15 amino acids long. DNA for the CDR3: TGTGCCAGTAGTATAGATCGGGAAGGGGTTCAGCCCCAGCATTTT. Translated: CASSIDREGVQPQHF.

CDR3: CASSLAGLAGIGELFF. CDR3 bases: TGTGCCAGCAGCTTGGCCGGGTTAGCGGGAATAGGGGAGCTGTTTTTT. The rearrangement joins TRBV5-4 to TRBJ2-2; 8 nucleotides agree with TRBD2. CDR3 length equals 16 residues. Per the germline V gene, CDR1 is SGHNT and CDR2 is YYREEE (reference sequence). V shed 0 bases, J shed 8 bases, and the junction held 9 bases outside the gene matches.

The V call is TRBV19, the J call TRBJ2-1; D might be TRBD1 or TRBD2, each matching 5 bases. The germline V gene has CDR1 LNHDA and CDR2 SQIVND (reference sequence). The ends were cut back, 5 bases at V and 2 bases at J, with 10 bases in the middle. CDR3 size: 14 residues. CDR3 nucleotides: TGTGCCAGTAGTCTGGGGGTCCCCTACAATGAGCAGTTCTTC. It is translated as CASSLGVPYNEQFF.

The chain has TRBV7-2 and TRBJ1-1; tentatively, D is TRBD1 (6 bases). CDR3 length equals 15 residues. Germline V gene sequence: CDR1 SGHTA, CDR2 FQGNSA. Trimming removed 5 bases from V and 4 bases from J, with 17 bases in between. The CDR3 here is CASSPTHRVGTEAFF. The CDR3 DNA reads TGTGCCAGCAGCCCCACCCACAGGGTTGGCACTGAAGCTTTCTTT.